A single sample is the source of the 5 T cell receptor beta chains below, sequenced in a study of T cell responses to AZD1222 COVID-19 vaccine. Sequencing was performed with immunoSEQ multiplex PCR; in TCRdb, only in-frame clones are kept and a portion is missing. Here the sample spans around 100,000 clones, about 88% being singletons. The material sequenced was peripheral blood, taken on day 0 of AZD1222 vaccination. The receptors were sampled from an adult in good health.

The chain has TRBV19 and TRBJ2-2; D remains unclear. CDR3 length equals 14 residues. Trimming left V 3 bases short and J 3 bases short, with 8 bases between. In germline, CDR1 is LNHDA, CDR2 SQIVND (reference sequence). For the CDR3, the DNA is TGTGCCAGTAGTATGCCCCCGGACACCGGGGAGCTGTTTTTT. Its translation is CASSMPPDTGELFF.

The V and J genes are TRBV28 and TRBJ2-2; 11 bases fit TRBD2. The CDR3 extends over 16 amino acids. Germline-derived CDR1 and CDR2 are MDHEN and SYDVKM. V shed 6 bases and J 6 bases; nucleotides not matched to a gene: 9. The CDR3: CASRDQTSGISGELFF. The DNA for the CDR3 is TGTGCCAGCAGGGACCAGACTAGCGGGATATCCGGGGAGCTGTTTTTT.

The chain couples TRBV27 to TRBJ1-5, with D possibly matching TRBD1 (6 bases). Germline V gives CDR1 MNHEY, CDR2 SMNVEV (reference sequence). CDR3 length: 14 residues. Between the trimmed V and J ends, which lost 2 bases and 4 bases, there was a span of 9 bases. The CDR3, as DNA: TGTGCCAGCAGTTTACGGGGGGCGAATCAGCCCCAGCATTTT. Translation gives CASSLRGANQPQHF.

The CDR3 here is CASSEGVGGGGTDTQYF. CDR3 nucleotide sequence: TGTGCCAGCAGTGAAGGTGTGGGTGGTGGCGGCACAGATACGCAGTATTTT. The chain carries TRBV25-1 and TRBJ2-3; D gene ambiguous. CDR1 is MGHDK, CDR2 SYGVNS, per germline. V was shortened by 2 bases and J by 1 base, with 16 bases between the two germline ends. This CDR3 spans 17 amino acids.

The CDR3 loop is CASSETGYYEQYF. The CDR3 region has the DNA TGCGCCAGCAGCGAGACAGGGTACTACGAGCAGTACTTC. J is TRBJ2-7 and V is TRBV5-1; the match to TRBD1 covers 7 bases. Unmatched junction bases numbered 4, after V lost 4 bases and J lost 3 bases. CDR1 is SGHRS and CDR2 is YFSETQ in the germline V gene. The CDR3 sequence is 13 residues long.